This T cell receptor (beta chain) stems from a study of blood T cell repertoires in COVID-19. Study in general: Acute and convalescent COVID-19 samples came from the United States, Italy and Spain. Nucleic acid was either cDNA or gDNA, and it came from T cells, B-cell-depleted T cells, or PBMCs.

Per the authors' pipeline: Amplification from reference gene primers served as the basis for estimated nucleated cell counts. Using immunoSEQ multiplex PCR, the repertoire was profiled, and TCRdb retains in-frame clones only, with some absent. V and J calls plus clone size are reproduced from that table; the DNA served to infer D and trimming. The table lists 65,000 to 85,000 clones, 86% of them singletons, with just under 4.5% in the top ten. Trimming cost V 2 bases and J 2 bases, with 6 bases left between them. The CDR3 is 13 residues long. CDR1 and CDR2 (germline): LGHNT, FRNRAP. The sequence was obtained from a man in his fifties or sixties with active COVID-19. The rearrangement links TRBV12-5 to TRBJ1-2; D gene uncertain. The sample taken for sequencing was peripheral blood. The CDR3 is CASGLQQNYGYTF. The CDR3, as DNA: TGTGCTAGTGGTTTGCAACAAAACTATGGCTACACCTTC.